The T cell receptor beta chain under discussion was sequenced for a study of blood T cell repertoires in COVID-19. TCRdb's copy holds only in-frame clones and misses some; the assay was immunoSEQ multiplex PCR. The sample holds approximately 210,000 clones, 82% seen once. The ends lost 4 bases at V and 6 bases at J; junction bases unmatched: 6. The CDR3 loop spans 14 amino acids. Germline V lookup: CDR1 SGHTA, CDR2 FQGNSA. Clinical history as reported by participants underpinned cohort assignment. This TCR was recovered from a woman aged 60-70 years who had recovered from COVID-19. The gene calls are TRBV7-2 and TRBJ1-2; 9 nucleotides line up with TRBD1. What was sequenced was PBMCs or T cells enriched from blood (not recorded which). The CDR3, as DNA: TGTGCCAGCAGCTCGTACAGGGGGCGGGATGGCTACACCTTC. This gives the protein CASSSYRGRDGYTF.